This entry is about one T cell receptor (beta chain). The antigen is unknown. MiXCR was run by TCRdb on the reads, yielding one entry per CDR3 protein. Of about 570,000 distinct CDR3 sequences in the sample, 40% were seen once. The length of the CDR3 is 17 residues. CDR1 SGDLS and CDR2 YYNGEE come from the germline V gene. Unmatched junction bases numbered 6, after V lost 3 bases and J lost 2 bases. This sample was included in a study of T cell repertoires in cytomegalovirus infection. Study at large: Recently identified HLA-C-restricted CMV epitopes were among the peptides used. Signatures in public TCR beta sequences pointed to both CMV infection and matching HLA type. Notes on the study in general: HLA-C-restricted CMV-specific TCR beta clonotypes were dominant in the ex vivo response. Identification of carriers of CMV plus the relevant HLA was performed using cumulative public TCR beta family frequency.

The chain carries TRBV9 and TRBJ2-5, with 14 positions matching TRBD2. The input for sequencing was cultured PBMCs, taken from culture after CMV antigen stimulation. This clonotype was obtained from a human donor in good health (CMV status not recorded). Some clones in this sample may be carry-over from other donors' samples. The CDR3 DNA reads TGTGCCAGCAGCGACGGGACTAGCGGGGGCGTACAAGAGACCCAGTACTTC. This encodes CASSDGTSGGVQETQYF.